This TCR beta chain derives from a study of cytotoxic CD8 clonotypes in ibrutinib-treated CLL. The protocol was immunoSEQ multiplex PCR, while the TCRdb copy is restricted to in-frame clones and leaves out a portion. Of about 49,000 clones in the sample, under 75% were seen once. This CDR3 is 12 amino acids long. Per germline, CDR1 SGHTA and CDR2 FQGTGA. Trimming removed 5 bases at V and 7 bases at J, with 8 bases between. This sequence joins TRBV7-3 and TRBJ2-2; perhaps TRBD1 as D (6 bases). The receptor was isolated from a human donor with chronic lymphocytic leukemia. Source: PBMCs, taken after 12 months of ibrutinib treatment. The CDR3 DNA reads TGTGCCAGCAGCGAGGGGGTCGGGGAGCTGTTTTTT. Amino acids: CASSEGVGELFF. Based on the CDR3 plus reference TRBV7-3 and TRBJ2-2, the full variable domain is GAGVSQTPSNKVTEKGKYVELRCDPISGHTALYWYRQSLGQGPEFLIYFQGTGAADDSGLPNDRFFAVRPEGSVSTLKIQRTERGDSAVYLCASSEGVGELFFGEGSRLTVL.